These 8 T cell receptor beta chains were all obtained from the same sample, sequenced in a study of CD8+ T cells in alopecia areata. Sequencing relied on a cDNA template that was reverse transcribed from extracted RNA. The table came from immunoSEQ multiplex PCR; TCRdb's copy has only in-frame clones and leaves some out. In the table there are 150,000 to 250,000 clones, nearly 60% of which are singletons. Treatment denoted: oral pan-JAK inhibitor, 5-10 mg twice daily. Material: CD4+ T cells sorted from blood, obtained at week 24, from a patient treated with tofacitinib. Receptors were obtained from a human donor with alopecia areata.

The V gene is TRBV29-1, the J gene TRBJ2-1, with D maybe TRBD2 (6 bases). The V gene's germline CDR1 is SQVTM and CDR2 ANQGSEA. V lost 6 bases to trimming and J lost 15 bases, with 21 bases between them. This CDR3 region has 12 residues. CDR3 bases: TGCAGCGTCACGGACGGGGCGGGACTCCGGTTCTTC. As protein: CSVTDGAGLRFF.

The chain couples TRBV29-1 to TRBJ2-7; D is unresolved. Germline CDR1 is SQVTM and CDR2 is ANQGSEA. The CDR3 runs 12 residues. The V end lost 6 bases, the J end lost 1 base, and 10 bases lay between the germline ends. This chain's CDR3 is CSVTGVSYEQYF. The DNA for the CDR3 is TGCAGCGTCACTGGGGTATCCTACGAGCAGTACTTC.

This chain links TRBV7-9 with TRBJ2-7; TRBD1 aligns across 12 bases. Trimming at V came to 5 bases and at J to 7 bases, leaving 9 bases not matched to a gene. The CDR3 consists of 15 residues. Germline V lookup: CDR1 SEHNR, CDR2 FQNEAQ (reference sequence). CDR3 protein: CASSPPGQGAGEQYF. DNA of the CDR3: TGTGCCAGCAGCCCGCCGGGACAGGGGGCGGGTGAGCAGTACTTC.

V gene TRBV29-1 combines with J gene TRBJ2-7; 9 bases map to TRBD1. V lost 7 bases to trimming and J lost 3 bases; unmatched junction nucleotides: 7. The CDR3 totals 13 residues. Germline values: CDR1 SQVTM, CDR2 ANQGSEA. CDR3 DNA sequence: TGCAGCGCCCGGGACAGGGCGGGCTACGAGCAGTACTTC. As protein: CSARDRAGYEQYF.

This clone has only a few counts. The V call is TRBV20-1, the J call TRBJ2-1; D is perhaps TRBD1 (5 bases). Germline V lookup: CDR1 DFQATT, CDR2 SNEGSKA (reference sequence). Trimming left V 3 bases short and J 6 bases short, with 6 bases between. There are 11 residues in the CDR3. The CDR3 bases are TGCAGTGCTAGTAGGGGCAATGAGCAGTTCTTC. Translating it yields CSASRGNEQFF.

The chain carries TRBV6-5 and TRBJ1-1, with no clear D. This CDR3 is built from 14 residues. Germline lookup yields CDR1 MNHEY and CDR2 SVGAGI. V lost 5 bases and J lost 1, with 11 bases in between. The CDR3 bases are TGTGCCAGCAGTGACGATACACGGAACACTGAAGCTTTCTTT. Protein: CASSDDTRNTEAFF.

This clone has more than one count but fewer than ten. The chain has TRBV9 and TRBJ2-5; TRBD2 is a possible D gene (6 bases). From germline, CDR1 is SGDLS and CDR2 YYNGEE. The CDR3 is 14 amino acids. Trimming took 4 bases from V and 3 from J, leaving 13 bases between them. The CDR3 sequence: CASSPRGGEETQYF. The CDR3 DNA reads TGTGCCAGCAGCCCCAGAGGAGGGGAAGAGACCCAGTACTTC. The entire variable domain, with the rest obtained from reference TRBV9 and TRBJ2-5, is as follows: DSGVTQTPKHLITATGQRVTLRCSPRSGDLSVYWYQQSLDQGLQFLIQYYNGEERAKGNILERFSAQQFPDLHSELNLSSLELGDSALYFCASSPRGGEETQYFGPGTRLLVL.

The sample holds one count of this clone. J is TRBJ2-5 and V is TRBV15, with a tentative D call TRBD2 (6 bases). CDR3 length equals 15 residues. Looked up from germline, CDR1 is LNHNV and CDR2 is YYDKDF (reference sequence). Trimming left V 1 base short and J 1 base short, with 10 bases between. CDR3 protein: CATSRGLGGQETQYF. As DNA, the CDR3 is TGTGCCACCAGCAGAGGACTGGGGGGCCAAGAGACCCAGTACTTC.